What follows are 14 T cell receptor beta chains derived from one specimen sequenced in a study of identical twins. TCRdb re-called the 5' RACE reads through MiXCR, storing one row per CDR3 protein. The sample holds 600,000 to 800,000 distinct CDR3 sequences, 20% to 25% seen once. A further study also used this sample, focusing on T cells expressing NK-cell markers.

Sequenced material: PBMCs. These receptors came from a woman aged 18-29 years in good health.

This clonotype was found many times. The chain has TRBV12-3 or TRBV12-4 and TRBJ2-7, with D possibly matching TRBD2 (6 bases). Trimming took off 5 bases at V and 3 bases at J, with 11 bases between the two ends. The CDR3 has 13 amino acids. The CDR3: CASSPGLGYEQYF. The DNA of the CDR3 is TGTGCCAGCAGTCCGGGACTGGGCTACGAGCAGTACTTC.

This chain uses TRBV20-1 with TRBJ2-7; D may be TRBD1 (6 bases). The germline CDR1 and CDR2 sequences are DFQATT and SNEGSKA (reference sequence). This CDR3 contains 13 residues. Trimming cost V 1 base and J 6 bases, with 13 bases left between them. CDR3 sequence: CSARGQALFEQYF. CDR3 DNA: TGCAGTGCTAGAGGACAGGCCCTTTTCGAGCAGTACTTC.

The chain combines TRBV10-3 with TRBJ2-7, with TRBD1 matching 8 bases. Germline V gene data show CDR1 as ENHRY and CDR2 as SYGVKD. The CDR3 has 16 residues. The V and J ends lost 1 base and 4 bases, in that order; junction bases with no gene match: 9. The CDR3 DNA reads TGTGCCATCAGTGAGTTGAGGACAGGGCAGCGGTACGAGCAGTACTTC. Residues: CAISELRTGQRYEQYF.

This clonotype came up a few times. The chain employs TRBV14 and TRBJ2-7, with D unresolved. Germline values: CDR1 SGHDN, CDR2 FVKESK. The CDR3 runs to 13 residues. The V gene lost 5 bases and the J gene lost 1 base, with 9 bases spanning the gap. DNA of the CDR3: TGTGCCAGCAGCGATCCTGTTTCCTACGAGCAGTACTTC. It encodes CASSDPVSYEQYF.

This clonotype was picked up a small number of times. This chain joins TRBV12-3 or TRBV12-4 and TRBJ2-1; 10 bases are shared with TRBD2. The CDR3 is made up of 16 amino acids. V was pared by 3 bases and J by 6 bases, with 8 bases of the junction left unmatched. CDR3 in amino acids: CASSLSSGRRLNEQFF. The CDR3 bases are TGTGCCAGCAGTTTGTCTAGCGGGAGAAGGCTCAATGAGCAGTTCTTC.

This clonotype appeared a few times. CDR3 DNA sequence: TGTGCCAGCAGCACCAGACAGGGCTTAAACTATGGCTACACCTTC. Its translation: CASSTRQGLNYGYTF. The chain joins TRBV7-2 to TRBJ1-2; 7 positions agree with TRBD1. This CDR3 comprises 15 residues. Trimming cost V 5 bases and J 2 bases; bases outside gene matches: 8. Germline V gene data show CDR1 as SGHTA and CDR2 as FQGNSA. Supplemented by reference TRBV7-2 and TRBJ1-2, the full variable domain reads GAGVSQSPSNKVTEKGKDVELRCDPISGHTALYWYRQSLGQGLEFLIYFQGNSAPDKSGLPSDRFSAERTGGSVSTLTIQRTQQEDSAVYLCASSTRQGLNYGYTFGSGTRLTVV.

The V call is TRBV12-3 or TRBV12-4, the J call TRBJ2-1; unclear D gene. Trimming removed 6 bases from V and 0 bases from J, with 12 bases in between. The CDR3 is made up of 15 amino acids. CDR3 DNA sequence: TGTGCCAGCAGCACCCGAAGTTTCTCCTACAATGAGCAGTTCTTC. This codes for CASSTRSFSYNEQFF.

J is TRBJ1-1 and V is TRBV7-3, with D possibly being TRBD1 (5 bases). CDR1 SGHTA and CDR2 FQGTGA come from the germline V gene. The CDR3 length is 12 residues. The germline V and J ends were trimmed by 5 bases and 6 bases, with 10 bases remaining between them. As DNA, the CDR3 is TGTGCCAGCAGCCATCAAGGGGCTGAAGCTTTCTTT. This gives the protein CASSHQGAEAFF.

The chain couples TRBV5-1 to TRBJ2-3; TRBD1 aligns across 7 bases. This CDR3 contains 13 residues. With 6 bases clipped from V and 1 base from J, the junction kept 2 bases outside the gene matches. Germline CDR1 SGHRS, CDR2 YFSETQ. CDR3 protein: CASKGARTDTQYF. The CDR3, as DNA: TGCGCCAGCAAGGGGGCCCGCACAGATACGCAGTATTTT.

The chain combines TRBV25-1 with TRBJ2-7, with D unclear. Germline assignment: CDR1 MGHDK and CDR2 SYGVNS. CDR3 length equals 11 residues. Deletions cut 4 bases from V and 2 bases from J, with 3 bases between. CDR3 loop: CASSGAYEQYF. CDR3 DNA sequence: TGTGCCAGCAGTGGAGCCTACGAGCAGTACTTC.

This clonotype appeared many times. The chain employs TRBV7-6 and TRBJ2-3; 7 bases align to TRBD2. The CDR3 loop spans 17 amino acids. V trimming: 1 base; J trimming: 6 bases; junction bases outside the gene matches: 13. Per germline, CDR1 SGHVS and CDR2 FNYEAQ. The CDR3 sequence: CASSLGSGGRVGDTQYF. CDR3 bases: TGTGCCAGCAGCTTAGGGTCTGGCGGGAGAGTGGGGGATACGCAGTATTTT.

This chain uses TRBV24-1 with TRBJ1-1, with 10 bases fitting TRBD1. The junction had 3 bases not matched to a gene; V was cut back by 5 bases and J by 1 base. The CDR3 spans 15 residues. Germline V gene sequence: CDR1 KGHDR, CDR2 SFDVKD. The CDR3 region has the DNA TGTGCCACCAGTGTGACAGGGGGCGAGAACACTGAAGCTTTCTTT. This sequence encodes CATSVTGGENTEAFF.

CDR3 in DNA: TGTGCCAGCAGGGGACGGGGTTCAGGGGAGCTGTTTTTT. Its protein is CASRGRGSGELFF. The chain employs TRBV6-1 and TRBJ2-2; TRBD1 or TRBD2 may be the D gene (5 bases each). CDR3 length: 13 residues. Germline-derived CDR1 and CDR2 are MNHNS and SASEGT. Between the trimmed V and J ends, which lost 6 bases and 8 bases, there was a span of 13 bases.

This clonotype was seen a few times. The rearrangement joins TRBV29-1 to TRBJ2-7, with 8 nucleotides matching TRBD1. V lost 2 bases to trimming and J lost 6 bases; unmatched junction nucleotides: 9. CDR3 size: 14 residues. The germline V gene has CDR1 SQVTM and CDR2 ANQGSEA. The CDR3 loop reads CSVELGRGQFEQYF. The CDR3 nucleotides read TGCAGCGTTGAATTGGGCAGGGGGCAATTCGAGCAGTACTTC.